Listed below are T cell receptor beta chains from one sample, sequenced in a study of blood T cell repertoires in COVID-19. Sequencing was performed with immunoSEQ multiplex PCR; in TCRdb, only in-frame clones are kept and a portion is missing. The data show approximately 280,000 clones, approximately 85% seen once. Sequenced material: peripheral blood. These receptors originate from a woman between 65 and 79 years old with acute or convalescent COVID-19. Both conserved end residues are part of each CDR3. A D gene is named only where the DNA matches it firmly. Expanded clones get a size class; other rows say once, few or many, or leave the size out.

CDR3 DNA: TGTGCCAGCAGCCTCTCGGGGGTGTACTATGGCTACACCTTC
CDR3 protein: CASSLSGVYYGYTF
V gene: TRBV5-4
D gene: -
J gene: TRBJ1-2
clone size: few

CDR3 DNA: TGTGCCAGCAGGACCGGGACAGCCCGAGCAGATACGCAGTATTTT
CDR3 protein: CASRTGTARADTQYF
V gene: TRBV5-4
D gene: TRBD1
J gene: TRBJ2-3
clone size: -

CDR3 DNA: TGTGCCAGCAGCTCGGACAGGTCTAATGAAAAACTGTTTTTT
CDR3 protein: CASSSDRSNEKLFF
V gene: TRBV5-5
D gene: TRBD1
J gene: TRBJ1-4
clone size: -

CDR3 DNA: TGTGCCAGCAGCCGAAGCGGGGGGCGGGAGACCCAGTACTTC
CDR3 protein: CASSRSGGRETQYF
V gene: TRBV3-1/TRBV3-2
D gene: TRBD2
J gene: TRBJ2-5
clone size: once

CDR3 DNA: TGTGCCAGCAGCCCTAGCGGACCTTCAGATACGCAGTATTTT
CDR3 protein: CASSPSGPSDTQYF
V gene: TRBV3-1/TRBV3-2
D gene: TRBD2
J gene: TRBJ2-3
clone size: -

CDR3 DNA: TGTGCCAGCAGTTTCTCTAGCGGAGAGACCCAGTACTTC
CDR3 protein: CASSFSSGETQYF
V gene: TRBV6-6
D gene: TRBD2
J gene: TRBJ2-5
clone size: -

CDR3 DNA: TGTGCCAGCAGCGCCAAACAGGGAAACACCATATATTTT
CDR3 protein: CASSAKQGNTIYF
V gene: TRBV7-9
D gene: -
J gene: TRBJ1-3
clone size: -

CDR3 DNA: TGTGCCAGCAGTTCCGGGACAGGGGAAAACCAGCCCCAGCATTTT
CDR3 protein: CASSSGTGENQPQHF
V gene: TRBV6-6
D gene: TRBD1
J gene: TRBJ1-5
clone size: -

CDR3 DNA: TGTGCCAGCACCGGGGGGAATTATGGCTACACCTTC
CDR3 protein: CASTGGNYGYTF
V gene: TRBV6-5
D gene: -
J gene: TRBJ1-2
clone size: -

CDR3 DNA: TGTGCCAGCAGGCGTACGGCTGGGGCCAACGTCCTGACTTTC
CDR3 protein: CASRRTAGANVLTF
V gene: TRBV27
D gene: -
J gene: TRBJ2-6
clone size: -

CDR3 DNA: TGTGCCCCCCAAATCTTACAGAATGGAAACACCATATATTTT
CDR3 protein: CAPQILQNGNTIYF
V gene: TRBV7-9
D gene: -
J gene: TRBJ1-3
clone size: -

CDR3 DNA: TGTGCCAGCTCAGAGGCCCAACCGTACAATGAGCAGTTCTTC
CDR3 protein: CASSEAQPYNEQFF
V gene: TRBV7-9
D gene: -
J gene: TRBJ2-1
clone size: -

CDR3 DNA: TGTGCCAGCAGCTTAGGGGTAGCTAGCACAGATACGCAGTATTTT
CDR3 protein: CASSLGVASTDTQYF
V gene: TRBV7-6
D gene: -
J gene: TRBJ2-3
clone size: -

CDR3 DNA: TGTGCCAGCAGCGTAGAAGGAGCTTCTGGAAACACCATATATTTT
CDR3 protein: CASSVEGASGNTIYF
V gene: TRBV9
D gene: -
J gene: TRBJ1-3
clone size: few

CDR3 DNA: TGTGCCAGCACCGCGGGGCAAGAGACCCAGTACTTC
CDR3 protein: CASTAGQETQYF
V gene: TRBV2
D gene: -
J gene: TRBJ2-5
clone size: -

CDR3 DNA: TGCGCCAGCAGTGAGGGGACAGGGATAGCCTTCGGTCAGCCCCAGCATTTT
CDR3 protein: CASSEGTGIAFGQPQHF
V gene: TRBV10-1
D gene: TRBD1
J gene: TRBJ1-5
clone size: few

CDR3 DNA: TGTGCCAGCAGCCAGGAGTTCACAGATACGCAGTATTTT
CDR3 protein: CASSQEFTDTQYF
V gene: TRBV4-2
D gene: -
J gene: TRBJ2-3
clone size: -

CDR3 DNA: TGTGCCACCGGCGTGCAGGGAGGGGAGCAGTACTTC
CDR3 protein: CATGVQGGEQYF
V gene: TRBV28
D gene: TRBD2
J gene: TRBJ2-7
clone size: few

CDR3 DNA: TGTGCCAGCAGCTTAGATGGTACAGGGGGGGATACGCAGTATTTT
CDR3 protein: CASSLDGTGGDTQYF
V gene: TRBV11-2
D gene: TRBD1
J gene: TRBJ2-3
clone size: -

CDR3 DNA: TGCGCCAGCAGTCGTCGGCTAGCGGGGCACGGGGAGACCCAGTACTTC
CDR3 protein: CASSRRLAGHGETQYF
V gene: TRBV5-1
D gene: TRBD2
J gene: TRBJ2-5
clone size: -

CDR3 DNA: TGTGCTACCATGCCGGGACAGCTCGCAACTAATGAAAAACTGTTTTTT
CDR3 protein: CATMPGQLATNEKLFF
V gene: TRBV19
D gene: TRBD1
J gene: TRBJ1-4
clone size: -

CDR3 DNA: TGTGCCACCAGGGAAGTGCGGGGCTACACCTTC
CDR3 protein: CATREVRGYTF
V gene: TRBV6-1
D gene: -
J gene: TRBJ1-2
clone size: few

CDR3 DNA: TGTGCCACCAAGGGACAGGGGTTGAACACTGAAGCTTTCTTT
CDR3 protein: CATKGQGLNTEAFF
V gene: TRBV24-1
D gene: TRBD1
J gene: TRBJ1-1
clone size: -

CDR3 DNA: TGTGCCAGCAGAAATGATAGGGGGCCTTATGGCTACACCTTC
CDR3 protein: CASRNDRGPYGYTF
V gene: TRBV25-1
D gene: TRBD1
J gene: TRBJ1-2
clone size: -

CDR3 DNA: TGTGCCAGCAGCCAACGGGGGGGTTCTGGGACCCAGTACTTC
CDR3 protein: CASSQRGGSGTQYF
V gene: TRBV14
D gene: TRBD2
J gene: TRBJ2-5
clone size: -

CDR3 DNA: TGCGCCAGCAGCCATCCCGGAGGAGCCAAAAACATTCAGTACTTC
CDR3 protein: CASSHPGGAKNIQYF
V gene: TRBV4-1
D gene: -
J gene: TRBJ2-4
clone size: -

CDR3 DNA: TGCGCCAGCAGTACCGCCCTTTCAGGGGCCTCCCTCCACTTT
CDR3 protein: CASSTALSGASLHF
V gene: TRBV4-1
D gene: -
J gene: TRBJ1-6
clone size: -

CDR3 DNA: TGTGCCTGGAACGGGGAACATAGTTATGGCTACACCTTC
CDR3 protein: CAWNGEHSYGYTF
V gene: TRBV30
D gene: -
J gene: TRBJ1-2
clone size: -